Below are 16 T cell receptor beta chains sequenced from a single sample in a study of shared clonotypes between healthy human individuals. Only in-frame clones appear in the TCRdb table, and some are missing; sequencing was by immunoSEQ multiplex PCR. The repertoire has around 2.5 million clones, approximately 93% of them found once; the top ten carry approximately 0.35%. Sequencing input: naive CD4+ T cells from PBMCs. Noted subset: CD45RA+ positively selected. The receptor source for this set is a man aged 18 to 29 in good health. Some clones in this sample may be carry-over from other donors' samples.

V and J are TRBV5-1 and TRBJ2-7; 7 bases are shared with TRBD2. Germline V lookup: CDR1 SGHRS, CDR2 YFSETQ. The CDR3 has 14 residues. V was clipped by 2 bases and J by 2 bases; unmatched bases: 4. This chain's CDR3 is CASSFTAGTYEQYF. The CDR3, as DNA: TGCGCCAGCAGCTTCACAGCGGGAACCTACGAGCAGTACTTC.

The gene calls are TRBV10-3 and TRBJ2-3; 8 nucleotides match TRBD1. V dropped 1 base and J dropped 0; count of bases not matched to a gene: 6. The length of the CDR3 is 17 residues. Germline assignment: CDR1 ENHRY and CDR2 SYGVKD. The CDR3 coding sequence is TGTGCCATCAGTGAGTTCGTAGGACAGGGCAGCACAGATACGCAGTATTTT. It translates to CAISEFVGQGSTDTQYF.

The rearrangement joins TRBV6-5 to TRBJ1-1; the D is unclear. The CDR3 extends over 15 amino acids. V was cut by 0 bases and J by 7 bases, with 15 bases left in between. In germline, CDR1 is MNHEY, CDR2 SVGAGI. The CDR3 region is CASSYSAGTLHEAFF. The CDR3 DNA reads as TGTGCCAGCAGTTACTCGGCAGGAACCTTACATGAAGCTTTCTTT.

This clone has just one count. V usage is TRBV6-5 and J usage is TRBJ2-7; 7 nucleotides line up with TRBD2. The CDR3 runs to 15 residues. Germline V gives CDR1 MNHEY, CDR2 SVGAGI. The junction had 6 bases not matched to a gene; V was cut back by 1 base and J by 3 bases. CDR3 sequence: CASSYWVAGLYEQYF. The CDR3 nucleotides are TGTGCCAGCAGTTACTGGGTAGCGGGCCTCTACGAGCAGTACTTC.

In DNA, the CDR3 is TGTGCCAGCAGGCAGACAGGGAACGGGCAGCCCCAGCATTTT. Translated, it gives CASRQTGNGQPQHF. The V and J genes are TRBV6-6 and TRBJ1-5, with 7 positions matching TRBD1. This CDR3 region has 14 residues. Germline assignment: CDR1 MNHNY and CDR2 SVGAGI (reference sequence). Losses at the gene ends were 6 bases for V and 7 bases for J; bases not matched to a gene: 9.

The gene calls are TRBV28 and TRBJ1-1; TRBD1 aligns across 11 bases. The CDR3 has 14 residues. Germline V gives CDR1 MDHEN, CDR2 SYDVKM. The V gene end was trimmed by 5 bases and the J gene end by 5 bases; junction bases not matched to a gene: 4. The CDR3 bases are TGTGCCAGCAGTCCCGGGACAGGGGGGACTGAAGCTTTCTTT. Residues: CASSPGTGGTEAFF.

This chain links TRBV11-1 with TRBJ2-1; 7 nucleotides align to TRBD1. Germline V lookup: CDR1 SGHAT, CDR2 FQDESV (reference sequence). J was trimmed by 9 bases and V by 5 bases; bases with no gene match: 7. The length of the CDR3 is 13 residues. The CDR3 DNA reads TGTGCCAGCAGCGGTGACAGGGTAGGTGAGCAGTTCTTC. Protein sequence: CASSGDRVGEQFF.

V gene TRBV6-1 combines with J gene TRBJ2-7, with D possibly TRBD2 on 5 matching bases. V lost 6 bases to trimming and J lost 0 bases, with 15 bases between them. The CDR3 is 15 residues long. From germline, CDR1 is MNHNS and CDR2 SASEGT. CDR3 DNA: TGTGCCAGCAGGGAGACCGGGATGAGCTCCTACGAGCAGTACTTC. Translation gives CASRETGMSSYEQYF.

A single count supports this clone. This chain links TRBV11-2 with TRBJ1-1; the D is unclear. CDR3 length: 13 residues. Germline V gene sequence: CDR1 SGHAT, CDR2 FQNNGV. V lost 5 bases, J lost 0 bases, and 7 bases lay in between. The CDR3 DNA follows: TGTGCCAGCAGCCGCGGCTTGAACACTGAAGCTTTCTTT. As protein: CASSRGLNTEAFF.

The CDR3, as DNA: TGTGCCAGCAGCTCCAGCGGGAGGGCTACAGAGACCCAGTACTTC. Its translation: CASSSSGRATETQYF. The chain uses TRBV9 and TRBJ2-5; 10 nucleotides align to TRBD2. The CDR3 runs 15 residues. J lost 4 bases, V lost 4 bases, and 7 bases had no gene match. CDR1 is SGDLS and CDR2 is YYNGEE in the germline V gene.

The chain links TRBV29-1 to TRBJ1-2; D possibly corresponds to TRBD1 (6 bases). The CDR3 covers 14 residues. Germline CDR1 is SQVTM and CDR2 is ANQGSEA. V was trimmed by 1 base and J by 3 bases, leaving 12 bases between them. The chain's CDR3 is CSVEGTVLYYGYTF. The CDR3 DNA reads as TGCAGCGTTGAAGGGACAGTCCTCTACTATGGCTACACCTTC.

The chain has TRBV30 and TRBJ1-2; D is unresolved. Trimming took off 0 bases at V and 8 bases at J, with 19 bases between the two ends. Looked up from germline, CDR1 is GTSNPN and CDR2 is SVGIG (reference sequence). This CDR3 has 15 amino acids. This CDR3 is CAWSVREFRYGGYTF. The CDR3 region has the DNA TGTGCCTGGAGTGTACGGGAATTTCGCTATGGCGGCTACACCTTC.

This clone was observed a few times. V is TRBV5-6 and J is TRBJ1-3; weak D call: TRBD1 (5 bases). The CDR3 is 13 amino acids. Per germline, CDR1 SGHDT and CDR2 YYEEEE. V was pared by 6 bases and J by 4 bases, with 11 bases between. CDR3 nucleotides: TGTGCCAGCATGAGGGGAGTCGGAAACACCATATATTTT. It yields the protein CASMRGVGNTIYF.

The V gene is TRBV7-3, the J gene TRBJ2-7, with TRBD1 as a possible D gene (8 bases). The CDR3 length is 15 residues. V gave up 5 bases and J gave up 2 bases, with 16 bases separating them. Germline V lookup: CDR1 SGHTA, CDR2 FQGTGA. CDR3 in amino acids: CASSLGGTGTYEQYF. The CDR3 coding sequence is TGTGCCAGCAGCCTCGGGGGGACAGGTACCTACGAGCAGTACTTC.

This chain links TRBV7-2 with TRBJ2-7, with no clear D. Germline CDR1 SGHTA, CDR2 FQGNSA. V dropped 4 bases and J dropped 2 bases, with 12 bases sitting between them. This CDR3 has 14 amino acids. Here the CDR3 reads CASSSNRVTYEQYF. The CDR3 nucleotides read TGTGCCAGCAGCTCCAATAGGGTAACCTACGAGCAGTACTTC.

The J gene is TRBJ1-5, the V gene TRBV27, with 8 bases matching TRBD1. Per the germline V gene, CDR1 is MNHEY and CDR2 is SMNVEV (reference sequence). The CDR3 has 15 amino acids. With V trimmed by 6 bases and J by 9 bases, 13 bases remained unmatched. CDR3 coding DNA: TGTGCCAGCAGCCCCGGGACAGGTGGGGGGGTGCCCCAGCATTTT. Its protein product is CASSPGTGGGVPQHF.